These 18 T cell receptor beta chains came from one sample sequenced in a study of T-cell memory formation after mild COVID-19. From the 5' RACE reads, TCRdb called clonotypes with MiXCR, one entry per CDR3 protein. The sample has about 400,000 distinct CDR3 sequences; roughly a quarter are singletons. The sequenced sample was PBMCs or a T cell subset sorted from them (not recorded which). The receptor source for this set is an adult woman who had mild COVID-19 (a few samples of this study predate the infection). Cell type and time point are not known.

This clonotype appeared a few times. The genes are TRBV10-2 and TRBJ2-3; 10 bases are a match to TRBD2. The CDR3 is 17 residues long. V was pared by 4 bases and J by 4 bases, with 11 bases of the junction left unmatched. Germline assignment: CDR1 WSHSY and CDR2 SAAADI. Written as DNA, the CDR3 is TGCGCCAGCAGTGGGAGTGAACTAGCGGGGTTTGCAGATACGCAGTATTTT. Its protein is CASSGSELAGFADTQYF.

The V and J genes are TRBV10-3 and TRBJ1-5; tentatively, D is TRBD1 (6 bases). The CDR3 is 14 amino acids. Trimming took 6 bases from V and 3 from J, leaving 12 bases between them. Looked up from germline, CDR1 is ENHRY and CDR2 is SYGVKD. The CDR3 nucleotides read TGTGCCATCAGCGAACAGGGTCCCAATCAGCCCCAGCATTTT. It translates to CAISEQGPNQPQHF.

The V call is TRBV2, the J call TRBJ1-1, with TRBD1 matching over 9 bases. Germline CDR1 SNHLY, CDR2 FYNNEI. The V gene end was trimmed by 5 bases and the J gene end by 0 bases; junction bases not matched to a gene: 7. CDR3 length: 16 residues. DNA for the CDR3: TGTGCCAGCAGTCCGTCTTGGGACAGGGTGAACACTGAAGCTTTCTTT. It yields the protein CASSPSWDRVNTEAFF.

The CDR3 protein is CASSQGGFFHTEAFF. Written as DNA, the CDR3 is TGTGCCAGCAGCCAAGGAGGGTTTTTTCACACTGAAGCTTTCTTT. The chain carries TRBV7-9 and TRBJ1-1; D is unclear. Germline V CDR1 and CDR2: SEHNR, FQNEAQ (reference sequence). The CDR3 consists of 15 residues. Trimming took 5 bases from V and 3 from J, leaving 16 bases between them.

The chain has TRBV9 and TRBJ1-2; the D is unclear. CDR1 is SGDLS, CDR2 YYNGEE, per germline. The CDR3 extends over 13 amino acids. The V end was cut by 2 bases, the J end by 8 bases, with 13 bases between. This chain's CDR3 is CASSVPPGGGYTF. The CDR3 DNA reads TGTGCCAGCAGCGTCCCCCCCGGAGGCGGCTACACCTTC.

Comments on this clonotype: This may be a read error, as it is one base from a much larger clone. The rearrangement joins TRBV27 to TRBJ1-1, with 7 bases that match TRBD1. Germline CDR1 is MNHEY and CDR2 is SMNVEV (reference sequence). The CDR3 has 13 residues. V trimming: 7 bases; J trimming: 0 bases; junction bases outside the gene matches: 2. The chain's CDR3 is CASNDRVNTEAFF. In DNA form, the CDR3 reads TGTGCCAGCAATGACAGGGTGAACACTGAAGCTTTCTTT.

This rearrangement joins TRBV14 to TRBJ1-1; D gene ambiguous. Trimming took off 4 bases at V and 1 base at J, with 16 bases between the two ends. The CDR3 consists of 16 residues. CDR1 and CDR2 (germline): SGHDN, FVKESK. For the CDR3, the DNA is TGTGCCAGCAGCCCCTTAGGGAGAGAATCGAACACTGAAGCTTTCTTT. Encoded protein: CASSPLGRESNTEAFF.

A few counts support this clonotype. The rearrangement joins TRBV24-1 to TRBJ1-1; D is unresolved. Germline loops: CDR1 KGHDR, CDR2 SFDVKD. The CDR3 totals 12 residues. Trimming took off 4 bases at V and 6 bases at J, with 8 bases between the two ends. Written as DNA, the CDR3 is TGTGCCACCAGTGAAGGGCCTTCTGAAGCTTTCTTT. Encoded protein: CATSEGPSEAFF.

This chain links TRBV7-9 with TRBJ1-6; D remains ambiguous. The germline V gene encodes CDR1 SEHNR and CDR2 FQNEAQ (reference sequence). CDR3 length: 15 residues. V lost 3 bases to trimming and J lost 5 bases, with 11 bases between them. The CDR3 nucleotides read TGTGCCAGCAGCTTGGGCATTCTCGATAATTCACCCCTCCACTTT. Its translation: CASSLGILDNSPLHF.

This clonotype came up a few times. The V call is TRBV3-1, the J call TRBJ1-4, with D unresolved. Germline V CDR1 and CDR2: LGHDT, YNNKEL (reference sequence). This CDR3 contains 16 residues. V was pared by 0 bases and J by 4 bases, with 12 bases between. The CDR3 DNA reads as TGTGCCAGCAGCCAAGATAGCGGGGTGGGTAATGAAAAACTGTTTTTT. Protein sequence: CASSQDSGVGNEKLFF.

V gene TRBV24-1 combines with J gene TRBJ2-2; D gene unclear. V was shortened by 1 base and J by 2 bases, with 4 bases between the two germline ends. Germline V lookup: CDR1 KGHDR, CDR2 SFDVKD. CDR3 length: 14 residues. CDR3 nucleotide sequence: TGTGCCACCAGTGATTTTTCAAACACCGGGGAGCTGTTTTTT. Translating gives CATSDFSNTGELFF.

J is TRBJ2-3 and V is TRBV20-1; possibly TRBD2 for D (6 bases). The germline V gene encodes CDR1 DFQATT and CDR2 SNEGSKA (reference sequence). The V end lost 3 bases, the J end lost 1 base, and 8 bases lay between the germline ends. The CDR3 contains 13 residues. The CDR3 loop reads CSARPSGTDTQYF. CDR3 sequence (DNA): TGCAGTGCTAGGCCTAGCGGCACAGATACGCAGTATTTT.

The CDR3 loop is CASSPVFGGTEAFF. DNA of the CDR3: TGCGCCAGCAGCCCGGTATTTGGGGGCACTGAAGCTTTCTTT. The chain uses TRBV5-1 and TRBJ1-1; TRBD1 is a possible D gene (5 bases). Germline CDR1 and CDR2: SGHRS and YFSETQ. The CDR3 covers 14 residues. Trimming left V 4 bases short and J 4 bases short, with 14 bases between. Together with reference TRBV5-1 and TRBJ1-1, the CDR3 gives the full variable domain: KAGVTQTPRYLIKTRGQQVTLSCSPISGHRSVSWYQQTPGQGLQFLFEYFSETQRNKGNFPGRFSGRQFSNSRSEMNVSTLELGDSALYLCASSPVFGGTEAFFGQGTRLTVV.

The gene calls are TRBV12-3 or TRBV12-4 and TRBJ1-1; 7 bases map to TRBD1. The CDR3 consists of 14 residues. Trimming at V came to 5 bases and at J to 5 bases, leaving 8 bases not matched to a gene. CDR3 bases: TGTGCCAGCAGTGAGACAGGGAAGACGACTGAAGCTTTCTTT. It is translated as CASSETGKTTEAFF.

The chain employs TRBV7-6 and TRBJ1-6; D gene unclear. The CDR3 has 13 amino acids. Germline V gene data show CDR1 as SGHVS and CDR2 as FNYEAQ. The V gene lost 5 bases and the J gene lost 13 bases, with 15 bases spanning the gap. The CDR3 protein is CASSPTPVGPLHF. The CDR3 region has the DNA TGTGCCAGCAGCCCAACACCCGTCGGGCCCCTCCACTTT.

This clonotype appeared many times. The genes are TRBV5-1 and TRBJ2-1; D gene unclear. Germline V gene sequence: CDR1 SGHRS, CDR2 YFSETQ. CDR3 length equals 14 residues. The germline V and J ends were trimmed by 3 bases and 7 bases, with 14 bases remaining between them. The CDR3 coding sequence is TGCGCCAGCAGCTCCTGGCTAGAGCCAAATGAGCAGTTCTTC. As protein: CASSSWLEPNEQFF.

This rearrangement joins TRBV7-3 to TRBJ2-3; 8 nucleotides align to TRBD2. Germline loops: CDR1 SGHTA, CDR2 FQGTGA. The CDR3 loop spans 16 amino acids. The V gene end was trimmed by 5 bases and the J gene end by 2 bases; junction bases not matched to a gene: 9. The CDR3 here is CASSPGGGRNTDTQYF. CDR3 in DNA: TGTGCCAGCAGCCCGGGGGGGGGAAGGAACACAGATACGCAGTATTTT.

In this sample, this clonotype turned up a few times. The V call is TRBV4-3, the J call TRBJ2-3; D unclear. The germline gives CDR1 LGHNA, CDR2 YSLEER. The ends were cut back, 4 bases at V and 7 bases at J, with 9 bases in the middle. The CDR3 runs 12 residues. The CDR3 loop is CASSLSGNTQYF. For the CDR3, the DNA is TGCGCCAGCAGCCTCAGTGGGAATACGCAGTATTTT.